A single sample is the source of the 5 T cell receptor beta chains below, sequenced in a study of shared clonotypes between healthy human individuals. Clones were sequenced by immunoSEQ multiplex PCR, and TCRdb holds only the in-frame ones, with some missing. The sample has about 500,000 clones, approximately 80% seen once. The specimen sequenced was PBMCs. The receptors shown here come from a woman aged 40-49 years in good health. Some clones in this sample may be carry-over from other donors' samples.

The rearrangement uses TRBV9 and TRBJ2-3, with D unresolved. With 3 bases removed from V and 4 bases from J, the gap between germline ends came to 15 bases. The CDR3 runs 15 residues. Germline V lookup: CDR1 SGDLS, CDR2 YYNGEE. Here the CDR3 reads CASSALWHGADTQYF. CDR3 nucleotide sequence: TGTGCCAGCAGCGCCCTCTGGCACGGCGCAGATACGCAGTATTTT.

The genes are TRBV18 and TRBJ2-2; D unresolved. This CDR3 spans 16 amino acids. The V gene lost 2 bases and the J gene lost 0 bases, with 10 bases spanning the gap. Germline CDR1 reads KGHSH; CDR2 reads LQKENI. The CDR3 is CASSPSTTANTGELFF. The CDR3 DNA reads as TGTGCCAGCTCACCAAGTACAACCGCGAACACCGGGGAGCTGTTTTTT.

The CDR3 sequence is CASSPGQGQPQHF. For the CDR3, the DNA is TGTGCCAGCAGCCCAGGGCAGGGGCAGCCCCAGCATTTT. V gene TRBV5-4 combines with J gene TRBJ1-5; TRBD1 might be the D (6 bases). V gave up 4 bases and J gave up 7 bases, with 12 bases separating them. Per germline, CDR1 SGHNT and CDR2 YYREEE (reference sequence). CDR3 size: 13 residues.

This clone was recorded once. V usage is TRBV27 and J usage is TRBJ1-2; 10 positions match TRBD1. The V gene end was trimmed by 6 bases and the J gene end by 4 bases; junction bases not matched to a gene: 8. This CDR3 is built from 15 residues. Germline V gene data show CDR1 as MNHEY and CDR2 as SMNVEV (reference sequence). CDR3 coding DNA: TGTGCCAGCAGCCCTCAGACAGGGGGCACCTATGGCTACACCTTC. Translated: CASSPQTGGTYGYTF.

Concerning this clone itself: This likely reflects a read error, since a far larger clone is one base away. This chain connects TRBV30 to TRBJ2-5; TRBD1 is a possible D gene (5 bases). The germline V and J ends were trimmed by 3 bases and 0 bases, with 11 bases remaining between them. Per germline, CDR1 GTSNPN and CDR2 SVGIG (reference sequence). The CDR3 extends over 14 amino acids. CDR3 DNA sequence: TGTGCCTGGAGCCGACAGATCCACCAAGAGACCCAGTACTTC. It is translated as CAWSRQIHQETQYF. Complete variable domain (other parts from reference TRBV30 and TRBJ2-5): SQTIHQWPATLVQPVGSPLSLECTVEGTSNPNLYWYRQAAGRGLQLLFYSVGIGQISSEVPQNLSASRPQDRQFILSSKKLLLSDSGFYLCAWSRQIHQETQYFGPGTRLLVL.